The next 29 T cell receptor beta chains were all read from a single sample in a study of shared clonotypes between healthy human individuals. Profiling relied on immunoSEQ multiplex PCR, and the TCRdb table lists in-frame clones only, not all of them. This table holds over 1.5 million clones, about 98% found once. Source material: naive CD4+ T cells sorted from blood. Stated subset: CD45RA+ positively selected. The receptor source for this set is a man younger than 40 in good health.

The chain employs TRBV5-8 and TRBJ2-7; possibly TRBD1 for D (6 bases). The CDR3 contains 15 residues. Germline loops: CDR1 SGHTS, CDR2 YDEGEE. V was trimmed by 0 bases and J by 1 base, leaving 11 bases between them. CDR3 protein: CASSLGQGKSYEQYF. The CDR3 DNA sequence: TGTGCCAGCAGCTTGGGTCAGGGGAAGTCCTACGAGCAGTACTTC.

V gene TRBV30 combines with J gene TRBJ1-2, with 7 positions matching TRBD1. The CDR3 contains 16 residues. Trimming took 4 bases from V and 7 from J; bases not matched to a gene: 18. Per germline, CDR1 GTSNPN and CDR2 SVGIG (reference sequence). The CDR3 loop is CAWKALLGGGTGGYTF. The DNA for the CDR3 is TGTGCCTGGAAGGCCCTCCTAGGGGGCGGAACGGGTGGCTACACCTTC.

The chain has TRBV10-3 and TRBJ2-7; 10 bases map to TRBD2. CDR3 length: 15 residues. CDR1 ENHRY and CDR2 SYGVKD come from the germline V gene. V lost 0 bases and J lost 6; bases outside the gene matches: 5. The CDR3, as DNA: TGTGCCATCAGTGAGTCTCGGCTAGCGGGAGCCGAGCAGTACTTC. Translation gives CAISESRLAGAEQYF.

This chain uses TRBV7-9 with TRBJ2-7; a weak D match, TRBD2 (6 bases). The V end lost 4 bases, the J end lost 5 bases, and 15 bases lay between the germline ends. This CDR3 region has 14 residues. Germline V CDR1 and CDR2: SEHNR, FQNEAQ (reference sequence). CDR3 nucleotide sequence: TGTGCCAGCAGCTGGGGGGAGCCGGGCCACGAGCAGTACTTC. Protein sequence: CASSWGEPGHEQYF.

Comments on this clone: One end of the junction is discordant with germline, which a read error may explain. The V and J genes are TRBV18 and TRBJ2-2; either TRBD1 or TRBD2 may fit D (5 bases each). Germline V gives CDR1 KGHSH, CDR2 LQKENI. The CDR3 runs to 13 residues. Here the CDR3 DNA reads TGTGCCAGCTCACCTCCGGGGTCGAAGGGGCCCCGTTTT. It specifies CASSPPGSKGPRF.

The chain links TRBV4-1 to TRBJ2-3, with 13 bases fitting TRBD2. The germline gives CDR1 MGHRA, CDR2 YSYEKL. The V segment lost 6 bases and the J segment 3 bases; nucleotides outside the gene matches: 9. This CDR3 spans 17 amino acids. The CDR3 bases are TGCGCCAGCAGGCAGCTCTGGACTAGCGGGAGAACAGATACGCAGTATTTT. Protein: CASRQLWTSGRTDTQYF.

This chain links TRBV6-1 with TRBJ1-2, with D possibly being TRBD1 (6 bases). CDR3 length: 14 amino acids. The germline V gene encodes CDR1 MNHNS and CDR2 SASEGT. V lost 2 bases to trimming and J lost 7 bases, with 14 bases between them. This CDR3 is CASSELQGQGGYTF. For the CDR3, the DNA is TGTGCCAGCAGTGAACTCCAGGGGCAAGGTGGCTACACCTTC.

The chain links TRBV5-6 to TRBJ2-1; TRBD1 is a possible D gene (5 bases). This CDR3 is built from 16 residues. Germline CDR1 is SGHDT and CDR2 is YYEEEE. V was clipped by 0 bases and J by 5 bases, with 15 bases between them. CDR3 bases: TGTGCCAGCAGCTTGGCCGCAGGGTGGGGCCACAATGAGCAGTTCTTC. Protein: CASSLAAGWGHNEQFF.

The V call is TRBV5-5, the J call TRBJ2-7; 8 bases match TRBD1. The germline V gene encodes CDR1 SGHKS and CDR2 YYEKEE (reference sequence). V was pared by 7 bases and J by 6 bases, with 15 bases of the junction left unmatched. This CDR3 region has 15 residues. The CDR3 here is CASLDQRTGFGEQYF. DNA of the CDR3: TGTGCCAGCCTAGATCAAAGGACAGGGTTTGGCGAGCAGTACTTC. Full variable domain (rest looked up from reference TRBV5-5 and TRBJ2-7): DAGVTQSPTHLIKTRGQQVTLRCSPISGHKSVSWYQQVLGQGPQFIFQYYEKEERGRGNFPDRFSARQFPNYSSELNVNALLLGDSALYLCASLDQRTGFGEQYFGPGTRLTVT.

This clone was picked up one time. DNA for the CDR3: TGTGCCAGCAGGGCCACAGGGGCGCACGGGGAGCTGTTTTTT. Its protein is CASRATGAHGELFF. The chain couples TRBV28 to TRBJ2-2; 7 bases are a match to TRBD1. The junction had 8 bases not matched to a gene; V was cut back by 6 bases and J by 7 bases. Looked up from germline, CDR1 is MDHEN and CDR2 is SYDVKM. CDR3 length: 14 amino acids.

The chain combines TRBV9 with TRBJ1-3; 9 positions agree with TRBD1. V was pared by 3 bases and J by 2 bases, with 15 bases of the junction left unmatched. This CDR3 comprises 19 residues. Germline V gene lookup returns CDR1 SGDLS and CDR2 YYNGEE. The CDR3 DNA follows: TGTGCCAGCAGCGAAGTTGGGGGACAGGGAACGGTGGCTGGAAACACCATATATTTT. This codes for CASSEVGGQGTVAGNTIYF. The whole variable domain, remainder taken from reference TRBV9 and TRBJ1-3, is DSGVTQTPKHLITATGQRVTLRCSPRSGDLSVYWYQQSLDQGLQFLIQYYNGEERAKGNILERFSAQQFPDLHSELNLSSLELGDSALYFCASSEVGGQGTVAGNTIYFGEGSWLTVV.

The chain combines TRBV5-1 with TRBJ2-3; TRBD2 aligns across 8 bases. The CDR3 is 16 amino acids. Unmatched junction bases numbered 3, after V lost 0 bases and J lost 0 bases. Germline values: CDR1 SGHRS, CDR2 YFSETQ. This CDR3 is CASSLELADSTDTQYF. The CDR3, as DNA: TGCGCCAGCAGCTTGGAACTAGCGGATAGCACAGATACGCAGTATTTT.

This chain joins TRBV28 and TRBJ2-7, with a tentative D call TRBD1 (6 bases). This CDR3 comprises 14 residues. Trimming removed 4 bases from V and 1 base from J, with 11 bases in between. Germline V CDR1 and CDR2: MDHEN, SYDVKM. This chain's CDR3 is CASSWLGASYEQYF. CDR3 bases: TGTGCCAGCAGTTGGCTGGGGGCTTCCTACGAGCAGTACTTC.

The chain combines TRBV6-5 with TRBJ1-1, with D tentatively TRBD1 (5 bases). The CDR3 is 15 residues long. Germline CDR1 MNHEY, CDR2 SVGAGI. Trimming pared 5 bases from V and 5 bases from J, leaving 18 bases between. CDR3 sequence reads: CASSPLGTLGTEAFF. CDR3 DNA: TGTGCCAGCAGTCCACTCGGGACGTTGGGGACTGAAGCTTTCTTT.

This clone was counted a single time. V is TRBV10-1 and J is TRBJ2-3; D remains unclear. Germline CDR1 is WNHNN and CDR2 is SYGVQD (reference sequence). Trimming left V 5 bases short and J 2 bases short, with 8 bases between. CDR3 length equals 13 residues. CDR3 sequence: CASSPVATDTQYF. DNA for the CDR3: TGCGCCAGCAGTCCGGTGGCCACAGATACGCAGTATTTT.

In its sample, this clone was seen once. CDR3 in DNA: TGTGCCAGCTCACCGTCCACCGGTAGTAATGAAAAACTGTTTTTT. It is translated as CASSPSTGSNEKLFF. The chain uses TRBV18 and TRBJ1-4; no firm D call. Trimming shortened V by 3 bases and J by 4 bases, and 12 bases separated the two germline ends. CDR1 is KGHSH and CDR2 is LQKENI in the germline V gene. The length of the CDR3 is 15 residues.

The rearrangement uses TRBV7-9 and TRBJ1-4; no firm D call. The CDR3 sequence is 15 residues long. The germline V gene has CDR1 SEHNR and CDR2 FQNEAQ (reference sequence). V was shortened by 1 base and J by 6 bases, with 12 bases between the two germline ends. The chain's CDR3 is CASSLGVFIDEKLFF. The CDR3 DNA reads as TGTGCCAGCAGCTTAGGGGTATTCATCGATGAAAAACTGTTTTTT.

The chain links TRBV5-4 to TRBJ2-2; TRBD1 matches at 10 bases. Germline CDR1 and CDR2: SGHNT and YYREEE (reference sequence). The CDR3 loop spans 15 amino acids. Losses at the gene ends were 4 bases for V and 6 bases for J; bases not matched to a gene: 6. The CDR3 loop is CASSLRDRGSGELFF. DNA for the CDR3: TGTGCCAGCAGCCTACGGGACAGGGGTTCCGGGGAGCTGTTTTTT.

This clone occurred once. This chain uses TRBV19 with TRBJ2-1; weak D call: TRBD2 (6 bases). CDR1 and CDR2 from the germline V gene are LNHDA and SQIVND (reference sequence). Trimming removed 3 bases from V and 7 bases from J, with 13 bases in between. The CDR3 has 14 amino acids. The CDR3: CASSMGGVWNEQFF. The CDR3 region has the DNA TGTGCCAGTAGTATGGGAGGTGTTTGGAATGAGCAGTTCTTC.

V and J are TRBV27 and TRBJ1-5; D is undetermined. Germline lookup yields CDR1 MNHEY and CDR2 SMNVEV (reference sequence). Trimming removed 5 bases at V and 6 bases at J, with 26 bases between. The CDR3 contains 18 residues. Written as DNA, the CDR3 is TGTGCCAGCAGTCCTAGAATTGGATCCGGCATGGTTGGTCAGCCCCAGCATTTT. Its protein is CASSPRIGSGMVGQPQHF.

Concerning this clone: The sample contains more than one DNA sequence encoding this CDR3. The chain couples TRBV5-1 to TRBJ1-1; TRBD1 aligns across 9 bases. Per germline, CDR1 SGHRS and CDR2 YFSETQ. The CDR3 consists of 14 residues. V shed 0 bases, J shed 4 bases, and the junction held 1 base outside the gene matches. CDR3 DNA sequence: TGCGCCAGCAGCTTGGCGGGACAGGGCACTGAAGCTTTCTTT. It is translated as CASSLAGQGTEAFF.

As to this clone: Distinct nucleotide sequences in the sample also encode this CDR3. The V call is TRBV10-3, the J call TRBJ1-2, with 8 bases lining up with TRBD1. The CDR3 sequence is 13 residues long. The germline CDR1 and CDR2 sequences are ENHRY and SYGVKD. Trimming at V came to 4 bases and at J to 5 bases, leaving 3 bases not matched to a gene. In DNA form, the CDR3 reads TGTGCCATCAGTGCGGGACAGGATTATGGCTACACCTTC. Its protein is CAISAGQDYGYTF.

V gene TRBV2 combines with J gene TRBJ1-2; D may be TRBD1 (5 bases). Per the germline V gene, CDR1 is SNHLY and CDR2 is FYNNEI. V was clipped by 11 bases and J by 4 bases, with 17 bases between them. The CDR3 extends over 13 amino acids. The CDR3 protein is CAGAPGTGYGYTF. The CDR3 DNA is TGTGCCGGGGCACCAGGGACTGGCTATGGCTACACCTTC.

The gene calls are TRBV5-4 and TRBJ2-6, with D perhaps matching TRBD1 (5 bases). The CDR3 is 13 amino acids. Trimming left V 6 bases short and J 3 bases short, with 7 bases between. Germline values: CDR1 SGHNT, CDR2 YYREEE (reference sequence). As DNA, the CDR3 is TGTGCCAGCAAAGGGGTTGGGGCCAACGTCCTGACTTTC. It translates to CASKGVGANVLTF.

Comments on this clone: This CDR3 is also generated by other DNA sequences in the sample. The chain combines TRBV28 with TRBJ2-2; D gene ambiguous. V was shortened by 11 bases and J by 5 bases, with 9 bases between the two germline ends. The CDR3 length is 11 residues. Germline assignment: CDR1 MDHEN and CDR2 SYDVKM. CDR3 region: CASTRTGELFF. DNA of the CDR3: TGTGCCTCCACGAGGACCGGGGAGCTGTTTTTT. Variable domain in full (rest from reference TRBV28 and TRBJ2-2): DVKVTQSSRYLVKRTGEKVFLECVQDMDHENMFWYRQDPGLGLRLIYFSYDVKMKEKGDIPEGYSVSREKKERFSLILESASTNQTSMYLCASTRTGELFFGEGSRLTVL.

The chain employs TRBV7-8 and TRBJ2-1; D perhaps matches TRBD2 (6 bases). The germline V gene has CDR1 SGHVS and CDR2 FQNEAQ. The CDR3 contains 17 residues. The V and J ends lost 10 bases and 9 bases respectively, with 31 bases between them. The CDR3 nucleotides are TGTGCCACTGCCGGGACCCCTCTAGGGACTGATGGGGGTGAGCAGTTCTTC. Translating it yields CATAGTPLGTDGGEQFF.

Of note for this clone: Additional DNA sequences in this sample encode the identical CDR3. The gene calls are TRBV5-1 and TRBJ1-4; the D gene is possibly TRBD1 (5 bases). Germline V gives CDR1 SGHRS, CDR2 YFSETQ. With 0 bases removed from V and 5 bases from J, the gap between germline ends came to 5 bases. CDR3 length: 13 amino acids. The CDR3 region is CASSLDRNEKLFF. In DNA, the CDR3 is TGCGCCAGCAGCTTGGACAGGAATGAAAAACTGTTTTTT.

This sequence joins TRBV7-2 and TRBJ2-5; 10 positions agree with TRBD1. CDR3 length: 14 amino acids. V gave up 4 bases and J gave up 1 base; unmatched junction bases: 0. Germline loops: CDR1 SGHTA, CDR2 FQGNSA. This CDR3 is CASSWTGGQETQYF. CDR3 DNA sequence: TGTGCCAGCAGCTGGACAGGGGGCCAAGAGACCCAGTACTTC. Full variable domain (outside the CDR3, taken from reference TRBV7-2 and TRBJ2-5): GAGVSQSPSNKVTEKGKDVELRCDPISGHTALYWYRQSLGQGLEFLIYFQGNSAPDKSGLPSDRFSAERTGGSVSTLTIQRTQQEDSAVYLCASSWTGGQETQYFGPGTRLLVL.

CDR3 sequence reads: CASSEFVARAGAGELFF. The CDR3 DNA follows: TGTGCCAGCAGTGAATTCGTGGCCCGAGCAGGCGCCGGGGAGCTGTTTTTT. The chain joins TRBV25-1 to TRBJ2-2; D is uncertain. V was cut by 1 base and J by 6 bases, with 18 bases left in between. The CDR3 totals 17 residues. Germline loops: CDR1 MGHDK, CDR2 SYGVNS.